This T cell receptor beta chain is drawn from a study of blood T cell repertoires in COVID-19. At the level of the study: Donors in the United States, Italy and Spain gave samples during acute or convalescent COVID-19. In each case, the material was cDNA or gDNA derived from T cells, B-cell-depleted T cells, or PBMCs.

The CDR3 has 15 residues. Germline V gives CDR1 ENHRY, CDR2 SYGVKD. Germline trimming cut 2 bases from V and 7 bases from J; bases unmatched to any gene: 8. Original data processing: Quantification of nucleated cells was approximated via reference gene primer amplification. Generated by immunoSEQ multiplex PCR, the TCRdb table keeps only in-frame clones and is missing some. The V and J calls and clone size come from that table; D and trimming were worked out from the DNA. Of about 70,000 clones in the sample, 89% are singletons; the top ten hold roughly 7.6%. This clonotype was obtained from a man aged 45-65 years with active COVID-19. This chain links TRBV10-3 with TRBJ1-3; 7 positions agree with TRBD1. The sample comprised peripheral blood. This chain's CDR3 is CAISENSGQLNTIYF. The CDR3 DNA reads as TGTGCCATCAGTGAGAATTCGGGACAGTTGAACACCATATATTTT.